One and the same sample provided the 28 T cell receptor beta chains below, sequenced in a study of T cell responses to AZD1222 COVID-19 vaccine. The method was immunoSEQ multiplex PCR; TCRdb's version includes in-frame clones alone and lacks a portion of them. The sample has 110,000 or so clones, about 91% seen once. The source material was peripheral blood, sampled 28 days after the second AZD1222 dose. These receptors were taken from an adult who received the AZD1222 COVID-19 vaccine.

This chain joins TRBV7-8 and TRBJ2-3; tentatively, D is TRBD2 (6 bases). With 5 bases removed from V and 5 bases from J, the gap between germline ends came to 14 bases. The CDR3 covers 14 residues. Germline lookup yields CDR1 SGHVS and CDR2 FQNEAQ. This CDR3 is CASSKALGGDTQYF. Here the CDR3 DNA reads TGTGCCAGCAGCAAGGCCCTGGGGGGAGATACGCAGTATTTT. Drawing the rest from reference TRBV7-8 and TRBJ2-3, the complete variable domain is GAGVSQSPRYKVAKRGQDVALRCDPISGHVSLFWYQQALGQGPEFLTYFQNEAQLDKSGLPSDRFFAERPEGSVSTLKIQRTQQEDSAVYLCASSKALGGDTQYFGPGTRLTVL.

The V and J genes are TRBV27 and TRBJ2-2; D possibly corresponds to TRBD1 (5 bases). Germline V lookup: CDR1 MNHEY, CDR2 SMNVEV (reference sequence). This CDR3 is 15 amino acids long. V lost 2 bases and J 0 bases, leaving 7 bases between the germline ends. CDR3 DNA: TGTGCCAGCAGTTTAATGACAGCGAACACCGGGGAGCTGTTTTTT. Translation: CASSLMTANTGELFF.

The chain joins TRBV5-6 to TRBJ1-4; D is possibly TRBD1 (5 bases). Germline-derived CDR1 and CDR2 are SGHDT and YYEEEE. The CDR3 totals 13 residues. V was pared by 10 bases and J by 3 bases, with 13 bases between. CDR3 protein: CAGRQNPNEKLFF. For the CDR3, the DNA is TGTGCCGGGCGACAGAACCCTAATGAAAAACTGTTTTTT.

V and J are TRBV2 and TRBJ2-1; the match to TRBD2 covers 9 bases. Germline V lookup: CDR1 SNHLY, CDR2 FYNNEI. V shed 5 bases, J shed 11 bases, and the junction held 4 bases outside the gene matches. The CDR3 has 12 amino acids. CDR3 amino acids: CASSLAGGQQFF. In DNA, the CDR3 is TGTGCCAGCAGTCTCGCGGGGGGGCAGCAGTTCTTC. Full variable domain (outside the CDR3, taken from reference TRBV2 and TRBJ2-1): EPEVTQTPSHQVTQMGQEVILRCVPISNHLYFYWYRQILGQKVEFLVSFYNNEISEKSEIFDDQFSVERPDGSNFTLKIRSTKLEDSAMYFCASSLAGGQQFFGPGTRLTVL.

This clone showed up just once. The chain couples TRBV6-5 to TRBJ2-7; D perhaps matches TRBD1 (6 bases). The CDR3 is made up of 16 amino acids. The V end was cut by 0 bases, the J end by 6 bases, with 18 bases between. Germline V gene lookup returns CDR1 MNHEY and CDR2 SVGAGI. In DNA form, the CDR3 reads TGTGCCAGCAGTTACTCGCTGGCAGGGGACGGGCGCGAGCAGTACTTC. Its protein is CASSYSLAGDGREQYF.

V usage is TRBV3-1 (or the pseudogene TRBV3-2) and J usage is TRBJ1-6; D call uncertain. Trimming removed 1 base at V and 7 bases at J, with 8 bases between. This CDR3 is built from 14 residues. Per germline, CDR1 LGHDT and CDR2 YNNKEL (reference sequence). In DNA form, the CDR3 reads TGTGCCAGCAGCCAAGGGCAGTTCAATTCACCCCTCCACTTT. Its translation: CASSQGQFNSPLHF.

The chain recombines TRBV7-2 with TRBJ1-6; D remains unclear. Deletions cut 4 bases from V and 6 bases from J, with 13 bases between. CDR1 is SGHTA, CDR2 FQGNSA, per germline. CDR3 length: 15 amino acids. CDR3 in amino acids: CASSSKGRSNSPLHF. The CDR3 nucleotides are TGTGCCAGCAGCTCTAAGGGCAGATCTAATTCACCCCTCCACTTT. The full variable domain, with the rest looked up from reference TRBV7-2 and TRBJ1-6, is GAGVSQSPSNKVTEKGKDVELRCDPISGHTALYWYRQSLGQGLEFLIYFQGNSAPDKSGLPSDRFSAERTGGSVSTLTIQRTQQEDSAVYLCASSSKGRSNSPLHFGNGTRLTVT.

The genes are TRBV19 and TRBJ2-5, with 10 bases lining up with TRBD2. V shed 7 bases and J 5 bases; nucleotides not matched to a gene: 7. Germline lookup yields CDR1 LNHDA and CDR2 SQIVND (reference sequence). The CDR3 contains 14 residues. CDR3 in DNA: TGTGCCAGTACTCCCGGGACTAGCGACGAGACCCAGTACTTC. This codes for CASTPGTSDETQYF. The entire variable domain, with the rest obtained from reference TRBV19 and TRBJ2-5, is as follows: DGGITQSPKYLFRKEGQNVTLSCEQNLNHDAMYWYRQDPGQGLRLIYYSQIVNDFQKGDIAEGYSVSREKKESFPLTVTSAQKNPTAFYLCASTPGTSDETQYFGPGTRLLVL.

The CDR3 is CASSYPWQGGDNEQFF. The CDR3 nucleotides read TGTGCCAGCAGTTACCCCTGGCAGGGGGGAGACAATGAGCAGTTCTTC. This chain connects TRBV6-2 or TRBV6-3 to TRBJ2-1, with a possible D match to TRBD1 (7 bases). This CDR3 region has 16 residues. Trimming took off 2 bases at V and 5 bases at J, with 16 bases between the two ends. Germline-derived CDR1 and CDR2 are MNHEY and SVGEGT.

The gene calls are TRBV19 and TRBJ2-4; D is possibly TRBD1 (6 bases). The V gene lost 11 bases and the J gene lost 3 bases, with 11 bases spanning the gap. The CDR3 sequence is 12 residues long. CDR1 and CDR2 from the germline V gene are LNHDA and SQIVND (reference sequence). CDR3 residues: CAVGGHKNIQYF. The CDR3 region has the DNA TGTGCCGTAGGGGGACACAAAAACATTCAGTACTTC. The full variable domain, in which reference TRBV19 and TRBJ2-4 provide the parts outside the CDR3, is DGGITQSPKYLFRKEGQNVTLSCEQNLNHDAMYWYRQDPGQGLRLIYYSQIVNDFQKGDIAEGYSVSREKKESFPLTVTSAQKNPTAFYLCAVGGHKNIQYFGAGTRLSVL.

V and J are TRBV7-2 and TRBJ1-1, with TRBD1 as a possible D gene (5 bases). Germline lookup yields CDR1 SGHTA and CDR2 FQGNSA. The CDR3 is made up of 17 amino acids. V was shortened by 1 base and J by 6 bases, with 21 bases between the two germline ends. The CDR3 DNA reads as TGTGCCAGCAGCTTAGGTCGGACATGGCGGCAGGGCCCTGAAGCTTTCTTT. Its translation: CASSLGRTWRQGPEAFF.

In nucleotides, the CDR3 is TGTGCCAGCAGTTTTTTAGGGGCTGGCTACACCTTC. It specifies CASSFLGAGYTF. This chain uses TRBV28 with TRBJ1-2, with D tentatively TRBD1 (5 bases). V was pared by 3 bases and J by 7 bases, with 9 bases between. The CDR3 loop spans 12 amino acids. Germline-derived CDR1 and CDR2 are MDHEN and SYDVKM.

The chain recombines TRBV4-3 with TRBJ1-2; tentative D call: TRBD1 (6 bases). This CDR3 contains 16 residues. Trimming took off 0 bases at V and 5 bases at J, with 16 bases between the two ends. Germline V gene lookup returns CDR1 LGHNA and CDR2 YSLEER. Here the CDR3 DNA reads TGCGCCAGCAGCCAAGATGGGGGGGGCGCCTCGTATGGCTACACCTTC. Translating it yields CASSQDGGGASYGYTF.

The chain is built from TRBV2 and TRBJ1-2; 9 positions agree with TRBD1. Unmatched junction bases numbered 13, after V lost 10 bases and J lost 4 bases. CDR3 size: 15 residues. Germline V gene sequence: CDR1 SNHLY, CDR2 FYNNEI. The CDR3 is CATKSGTGYLYGYTF. The CDR3 DNA is TGTGCCACCAAGTCCGGGACAGGGTACCTCTATGGCTACACCTTC.

V usage is TRBV29-1 and J usage is TRBJ2-1, with 7 bases identical to TRBD1. The CDR3 consists of 15 residues. J was trimmed by 0 bases and V by 4 bases; bases with no gene match: 6. Germline lookup yields CDR1 SQVTM and CDR2 ANQGSEA. CDR3 amino acids: CSVGDSPSSYNEQFF. The CDR3 DNA reads as TGCAGCGTTGGGGACAGCCCGAGCTCCTACAATGAGCAGTTCTTC.

This clone has only one observation. The chain combines TRBV12-5 with TRBJ2-2; 8 nucleotides align to TRBD1. V was pared by 9 bases and J by 2 bases, with 8 bases of the junction left unmatched. This CDR3 comprises 15 residues. Germline V CDR1 and CDR2: LGHNT, FRNRAP. The CDR3 DNA follows: TGTGCTAGCCAAACAGGGGGGATTAACACCGGGGAGCTGTTTTTT. It codes for CASQTGGINTGELFF.

CDR3 in DNA: TGTGCCAGCAGTGAAGACCAAACAGGGAACCAGCCCCAGCATTTT. This encodes CASSEDQTGNQPQHF. V and J are TRBV2 and TRBJ1-5; TRBD1 is a possible D gene (6 bases). The length of the CDR3 is 15 residues. Trimming shortened V by 1 base and J by 7 bases, and 14 bases separated the two germline ends. CDR1 and CDR2 (germline): SNHLY, FYNNEI.

The chain employs TRBV6-1 and TRBJ1-5; the match to TRBD1 covers 8 bases. This CDR3 comprises 16 residues. V lost 2 bases to trimming and J lost 6 bases; unmatched junction nucleotides: 9. Germline V gene data show CDR1 as MNHNS and CDR2 as SASEGT. The CDR3: CASSEQPGGQGQPQHF. CDR3 nucleotides: TGTGCCAGCAGTGAACAGCCAGGGGGCCAGGGTCAGCCCCAGCATTTT.

The chain combines TRBV18 with TRBJ2-7, with D perhaps TRBD1 (5 bases). Germline V CDR1 and CDR2: KGHSH, LQKENI. V lost 3 bases and J lost 4, with 13 bases in between. The CDR3 has 14 amino acids. CDR3 sequence (DNA): TGTGCCAGCTCACCCCAGGACACTAATTACGAGCAGTACTTC. Protein product: CASSPQDTNYEQYF.

This clone was counted a few times. J is TRBJ2-2 and V is TRBV27; the D is unclear. CDR1 is MNHEY, CDR2 SMNVEV, per germline (reference sequence). Trimming removed 8 bases from V and 2 bases from J, with 9 bases in between. CDR3 length: 13 residues. The DNA for the CDR3 is TGTGCCAGCGCGGCCAGTAACACCGGGGAGCTGTTTTTT. Protein: CASAASNTGELFF.

The chain is built from TRBV11-3 and TRBJ2-1; D is perhaps TRBD1 (5 bases). This CDR3 is 15 amino acids long. V lost 1 base and J 6 bases, leaving 13 bases between the germline ends. Germline V CDR1 and CDR2: SGHNT, YENEEA. For the CDR3, the DNA is TGTGCCAGCAGCTTAGGCAGGGATTATAGCAATGAGCAGTTCTTC. This gives the protein CASSLGRDYSNEQFF.

On this clone itself: One end of the junction does not line up with germline, which may come from a read error. CDR3 sequence: CASSLARGLGDTQYF. Written as DNA, the CDR3 is TGTGCTAGCAGCTTAGCGAGGGGCCTGGGAGATACGCAGTATTTT. The rearrangement links TRBV7-7 to TRBJ2-3; either TRBD1 or TRBD2 may fit D (5 bases each). The CDR3 is made up of 15 amino acids. Germline V gene sequence: CDR1 SSHAT, CDR2 FNYEAQ (reference sequence).

The rearrangement uses TRBV19 and TRBJ1-1, with D perhaps TRBD1 (6 bases). V dropped 1 base and J dropped 1 base, with 10 bases sitting between them. The length of the CDR3 is 15 residues. Germline loops: CDR1 LNHDA, CDR2 SQIVND (reference sequence). CDR3 DNA: TGTGCCAGTAGTATAGTCGGACAGCCGAACACTGAAGCTTTCTTT. Its translation is CASSIVGQPNTEAFF.

This clone was counted only a few times. This chain links TRBV19 with TRBJ2-1, with 11 bases aligning to TRBD2. V was pared by 5 bases and J by 5 bases, with 5 bases of the junction left unmatched. Germline CDR1 and CDR2: LNHDA and SQIVND (reference sequence). The CDR3 spans 15 residues. CDR3 bases: TGTGCCAGTAGTGTACTAGCGGGGGCAGACAATGAGCAGTTCTTC. It encodes CASSVLAGADNEQFF.

J is TRBJ2-5 and V is TRBV7-2; 10 bases agree with TRBD2. V shed 5 bases, J shed 5 bases, and the junction held 8 bases outside the gene matches. From germline, CDR1 is SGHTA and CDR2 FQGNSA. The CDR3 is 15 amino acids. In DNA, the CDR3 is TGTGCCAGCAGCCCTACTAGCGGGGCCCCGGAGACCCAGTACTTC. Translated, it gives CASSPTSGAPETQYF.

The chain employs TRBV7-8 and TRBJ2-5; D tentatively reads TRBD1 or TRBD2 (6 bases each). Trimming cost V 1 base and J 1 base, with 13 bases left between them. Germline-derived CDR1 and CDR2 are SGHVS and FQNEAQ. The CDR3 spans 16 residues. The CDR3 region is CASSLVGGTIQETQYF. CDR3 nucleotide sequence: TGTGCCAGCAGCTTAGTCGGGGGCACCATCCAAGAGACCCAGTACTTC.

The chain carries TRBV6-6 and TRBJ1-5, with no clear D. Trimming pared 5 bases from V and 2 bases from J, leaving 10 bases between. The CDR3 is made up of 14 amino acids. The V gene's germline CDR1 is MNHNY and CDR2 SVGAGI (reference sequence). Here the CDR3 reads CASSPTGGNQPQHF. The DNA of the CDR3 is TGTGCCAGCAGTCCCACCGGGGGCAATCAGCCCCAGCATTTT.

The J gene is TRBJ2-5, the V gene TRBV14; a possible D gene is TRBD2 (5 bases). V lost 0 bases and J 5 bases, leaving 10 bases between the germline ends. Germline V gene data show CDR1 as SGHDN and CDR2 as FVKESK. This CDR3 region has 14 residues. CDR3 nucleotide sequence: TGTGCCAGCAGCCAAGATGCCAGAGGGGAGACCCAGTACTTC. Encoded protein: CASSQDARGETQYF.